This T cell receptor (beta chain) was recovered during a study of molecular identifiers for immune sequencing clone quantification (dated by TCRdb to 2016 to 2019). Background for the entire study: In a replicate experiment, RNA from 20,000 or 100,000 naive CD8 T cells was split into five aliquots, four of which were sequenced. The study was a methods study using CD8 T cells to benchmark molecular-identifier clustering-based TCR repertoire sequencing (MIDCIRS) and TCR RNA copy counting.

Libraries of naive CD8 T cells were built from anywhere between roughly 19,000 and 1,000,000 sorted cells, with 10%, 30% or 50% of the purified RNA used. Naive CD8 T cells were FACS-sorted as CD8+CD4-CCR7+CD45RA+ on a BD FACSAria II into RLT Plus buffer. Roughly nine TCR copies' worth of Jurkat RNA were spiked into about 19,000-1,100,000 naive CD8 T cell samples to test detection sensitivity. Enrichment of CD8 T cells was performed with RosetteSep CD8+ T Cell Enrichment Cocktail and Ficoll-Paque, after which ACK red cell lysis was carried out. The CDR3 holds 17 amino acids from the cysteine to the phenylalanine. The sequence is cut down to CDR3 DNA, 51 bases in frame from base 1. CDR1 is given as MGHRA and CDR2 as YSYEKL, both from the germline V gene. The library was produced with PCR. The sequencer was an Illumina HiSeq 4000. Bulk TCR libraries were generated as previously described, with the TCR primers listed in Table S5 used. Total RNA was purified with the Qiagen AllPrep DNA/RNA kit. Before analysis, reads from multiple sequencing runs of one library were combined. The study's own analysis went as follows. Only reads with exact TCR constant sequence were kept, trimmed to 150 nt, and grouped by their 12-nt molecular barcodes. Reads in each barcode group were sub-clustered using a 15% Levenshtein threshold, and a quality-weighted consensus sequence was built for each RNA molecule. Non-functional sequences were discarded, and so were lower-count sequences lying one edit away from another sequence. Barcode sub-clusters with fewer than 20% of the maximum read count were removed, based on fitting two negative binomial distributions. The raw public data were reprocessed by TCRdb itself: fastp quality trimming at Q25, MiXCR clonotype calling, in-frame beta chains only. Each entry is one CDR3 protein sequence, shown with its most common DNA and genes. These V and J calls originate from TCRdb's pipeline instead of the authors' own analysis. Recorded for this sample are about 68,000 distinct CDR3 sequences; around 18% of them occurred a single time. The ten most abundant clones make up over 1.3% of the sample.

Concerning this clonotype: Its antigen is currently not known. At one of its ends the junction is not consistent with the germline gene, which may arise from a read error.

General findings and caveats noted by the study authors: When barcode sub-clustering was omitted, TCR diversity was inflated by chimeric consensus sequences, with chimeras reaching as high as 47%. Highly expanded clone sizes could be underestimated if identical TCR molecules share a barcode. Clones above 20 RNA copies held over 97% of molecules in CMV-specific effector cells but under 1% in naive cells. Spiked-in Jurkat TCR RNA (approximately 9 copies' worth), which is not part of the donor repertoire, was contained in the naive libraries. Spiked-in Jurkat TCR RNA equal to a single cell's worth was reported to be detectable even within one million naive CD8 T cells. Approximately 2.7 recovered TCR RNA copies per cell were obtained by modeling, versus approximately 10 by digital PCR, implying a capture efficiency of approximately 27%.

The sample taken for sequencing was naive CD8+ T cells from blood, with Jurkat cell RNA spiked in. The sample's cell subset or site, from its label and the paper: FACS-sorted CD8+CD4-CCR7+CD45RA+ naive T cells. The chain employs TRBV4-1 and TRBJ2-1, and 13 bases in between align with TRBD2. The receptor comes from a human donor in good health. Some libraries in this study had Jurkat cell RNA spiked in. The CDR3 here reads CASSQRLAGGLDNEQSF. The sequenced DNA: TGCGCCAGCAGCCAACGACTAGCGGGAGGCCTTGACAATGAGCAGTCCTTC.